In its sample, the clone carrying this T cell receptor beta chain was seen many times. Synthesis of cDNA used 5'RACE (with 10-nucleotide random UMIs). A single run covered 15-18 subjects with over 160 million TCR-beta sequences. TCRdb fed the 5' RACE reads into MiXCR, producing one record per CDR3 protein. The sample has about 41,000 distinct CDR3 sequences, around 13% seen once. The T cells used for sorted libraries numbered 1 million, either CD4+ or CD8+. The data stem from a study of neurological immune-mediated disorders. Trimming pared 2 bases from V and 7 bases from J, leaving 14 bases between. This CDR3 spans 14 amino acids. In germline, CDR1 is SEHNR, CDR2 FQNEAQ (reference sequence).

The sequencing sample was made of CD4+ T cells from blood. The rearrangement links TRBV7-9 to TRBJ2-5, with a tentative D call TRBD1 (6 bases). This receptor was obtained from a woman aged 60-70 years with HTLV-1-associated myelopathy (HAM/TSP). The CDR3 protein is CASSLSSGGTTQYF. In DNA form, the CDR3 reads TGTGCCAGCAGCTTATCATCTGGGGGCACGACCCAGTACTTC.